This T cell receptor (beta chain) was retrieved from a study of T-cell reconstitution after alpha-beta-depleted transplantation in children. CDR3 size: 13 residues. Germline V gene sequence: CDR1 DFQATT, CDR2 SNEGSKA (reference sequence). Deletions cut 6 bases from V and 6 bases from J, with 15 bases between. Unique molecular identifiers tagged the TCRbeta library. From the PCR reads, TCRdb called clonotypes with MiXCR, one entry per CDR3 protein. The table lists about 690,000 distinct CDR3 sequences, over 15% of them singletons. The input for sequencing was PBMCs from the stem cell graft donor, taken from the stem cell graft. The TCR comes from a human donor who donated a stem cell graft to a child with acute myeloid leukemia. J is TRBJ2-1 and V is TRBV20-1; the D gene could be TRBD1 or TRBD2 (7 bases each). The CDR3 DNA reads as TGCAGTGCCGGGGGGCCAGGGGGCAATGAGCAGTTCTTC. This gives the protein CSAGGPGGNEQFF.